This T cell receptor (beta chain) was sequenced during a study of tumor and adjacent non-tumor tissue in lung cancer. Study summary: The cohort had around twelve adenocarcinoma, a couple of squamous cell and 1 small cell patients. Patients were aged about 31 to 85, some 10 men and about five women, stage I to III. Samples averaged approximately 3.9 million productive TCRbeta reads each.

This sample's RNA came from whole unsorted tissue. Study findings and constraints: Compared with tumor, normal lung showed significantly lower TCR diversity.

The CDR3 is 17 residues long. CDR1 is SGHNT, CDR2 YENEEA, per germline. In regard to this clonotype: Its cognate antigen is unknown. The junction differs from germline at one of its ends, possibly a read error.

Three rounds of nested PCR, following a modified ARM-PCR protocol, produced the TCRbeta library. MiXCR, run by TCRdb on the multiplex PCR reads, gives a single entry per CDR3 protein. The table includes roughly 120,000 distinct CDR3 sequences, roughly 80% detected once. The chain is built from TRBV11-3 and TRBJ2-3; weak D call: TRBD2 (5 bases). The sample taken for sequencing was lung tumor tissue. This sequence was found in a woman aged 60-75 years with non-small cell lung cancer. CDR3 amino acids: CASSPDCTRSSTDTQYF. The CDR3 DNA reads TGTGCCAGCAGCCCCGACTGTACGCGCTCTAGCACCGATACGCAGTATTTT.